This T cell receptor (beta chain) was identified in a study of Ad26.COV2.S vaccination and SARS-CoV-2 variants. Study-level background: By the intramuscular route, Ad26.COV2.S was given once, or twice 56 days apart.

Only in-frame clones appear in the TCRdb table, and some are missing; sequencing was by immunoSEQ multiplex PCR. The sample has 360,000 or so clones, 70% to 90% seen once; the top ten hold around 1.9%. The germline CDR1 and CDR2 sequences are SGHAT and FQNNGV. With 1 base clipped from V and 1 base from J, the junction kept 8 bases outside the gene matches. This CDR3 contains 18 residues. Treatment indicated: roughly 19 received Ad26.COV2.S at low or high dose, single or two shots; about five received placebo; per-sample allocation not given. Sample collection was performed on day 63 after the first vaccine or placebo injection.

This sample comprised peripheral blood, obtained in a trial of Ad26.COV2.S vaccine versus placebo. This chain connects TRBV11-2 to TRBJ2-1; TRBD2 agrees at 9 bases. The clonotype originates from a person between 18 and 60 years old who received the Ad26.COV2.S COVID-19 vaccine or a placebo. As DNA, the CDR3 is TGTGCCAGCAGCTTAGTCCGGGGCGGGAGGGGGTCCTACAATGAGCAGTTCTTC. Its translation is CASSLVRGGRGSYNEQFF.